Following are 2 T cell receptor beta chains from one sample sequenced in a study of T cell responses to AZD1222 COVID-19 vaccine. TCRdb's copy holds only in-frame clones and misses some; the assay was immunoSEQ multiplex PCR. The data show 75,000 to 95,000 clones, approximately 81% seen once. This material consisted of peripheral blood, taken on day 0 of AZD1222 vaccination. The receptors derive from an adult in good health.

The chain's CDR3 is CASRGRDLNEQFF. The CDR3 DNA reads as TGTGCCAGCAGAGGAAGGGATCTAAATGAGCAGTTCTTC. V usage is TRBV27 and J usage is TRBJ2-1, with D unclear. Germline CDR1 is MNHEY and CDR2 is SMNVEV (reference sequence). This CDR3 is 13 amino acids long. V lost 6 bases, J lost 7 bases, and 13 bases lay in between.

This clone has just one count. This rearrangement joins TRBV27 to TRBJ1-4; TRBD1 matches 7 bases. The CDR3 is made up of 13 amino acids. Germline V lookup: CDR1 MNHEY, CDR2 SMNVEV (reference sequence). V shed 5 bases and J 6 bases; nucleotides not matched to a gene: 3. For the CDR3, the DNA is TGTGCCAGCAGTGGACAGGTAGATGAAAAACTGTTTTTT. As protein: CASSGQVDEKLFF.